The 3 T cell receptor beta chains below come from one sample, sequenced in a study of molecular identifiers for immune sequencing clone quantification. TCRdb itself ran the PCR reads through MiXCR, one entry per CDR3 protein. The sample holds around 460,000 distinct CDR3 sequences, roughly a fifth seen once. The source material was naive CD8+ T cells from blood, with Jurkat cell RNA spiked in. Indicated subset: FACS-sorted CD8+CD4-CCR7+CD45RA+ naive T cells. The receptors were sampled from a human donor in good health. Some libraries in this study had Jurkat cell RNA spiked in.

The table lists this clonotype with many counts. The chain carries TRBV11-3 and TRBJ2-5; D possibly matches TRBD1 or TRBD2 (5 bases each). This CDR3 is built from 16 residues. Trimming pared 4 bases from V and 2 bases from J, leaving 17 bases between. Germline V gene sequence: CDR1 SGHNT, CDR2 YENEEA. The CDR3: CASSSNRGNEQETQYF. The CDR3 nucleotides are TGTGCCAGCAGCTCCAACCGGGGCAACGAGCAAGAGACCCAGTACTTC.

With regard to this clonotype: A single base separates this from a much larger clone, so it may be a read error. This CDR3 fails to terminate in the conserved phenylalanine or tryptophan, so it likely reflects a read error. This rearrangement joins TRBV4-1 to TRBJ1-5; a weak D match, TRBD1 (6 bases). Trimming left V 2 bases short and J 3 bases short, with 17 bases between. Germline values: CDR1 MGHRA, CDR2 YSYEKL. This CDR3 has 17 amino acids. CDR3 sequence: CASSQSGGGPYNQPQHY. The CDR3 DNA is TGCGCCAGCAGCCAAAGTGGAGGGGGGCCCTACAATCAGCCCCAGCATTAT.

This sequence joins TRBV4-1 and TRBJ1-1, with TRBD1 matching over 9 bases. V lost 3 bases to trimming and J lost 5 bases; unmatched junction nucleotides: 7. The V gene's germline CDR1 is MGHRA and CDR2 YSYEKL. This CDR3 region has 15 residues. CDR3 loop: CASSQEGQGWTEAFF. In DNA form, the CDR3 reads TGCGCCAGCAGCCAGGAGGGACAGGGATGGACTGAAGCTTTCTTT.